These 30 T cell receptor beta chains share one sample of origin, sequenced in a study of early T cells in non-severe SARS-CoV-2 infection. TCRdb reanalysed the 5' RACE reads using MiXCR and keeps one entry per CDR3 protein. The sample holds 55,000 to 65,000 distinct CDR3 sequences; around 12% are singletons and the top ten take 4.4%. The sequenced material came from whole blood. The source of these receptors is an adult who was a healthcare worker with PCR-confirmed SARS-CoV-2 infection or an uninfected control (not recorded which).

This clonotype has ten or more counts. The V and J genes are TRBV6-4 and TRBJ1-1, with D perhaps TRBD1 (6 bases). The V end was cut by 5 bases, the J end by 4 bases, with 11 bases between. CDR1 and CDR2 (germline): MRHNA, SNTAGT. This CDR3 has 13 amino acids. CDR3 DNA: TGTGCCAGCAGTCCGGGGGGCGGCACTGAAGCTTTCTTT. Residues: CASSPGGGTEAFF.

There are a few counts of this clonotype. The rearrangement uses TRBV5-1 and TRBJ2-6; TRBD1 agrees at 7 bases. The CDR3 extends over 15 amino acids. Losses at the gene ends were 4 bases for V and 2 bases for J; bases not matched to a gene: 3. Germline values: CDR1 SGHRS, CDR2 YFSETQ. The CDR3 reads CASSVTGTGANVLTF. The CDR3 coding sequence is TGCGCCAGCAGCGTGACAGGGACTGGGGCCAACGTCCTGACTTTC.

This clonotype was observed at least ten times. The V gene is TRBV7-9, the J gene TRBJ1-1, with D possibly matching TRBD1 (5 bases). Germline loops: CDR1 SEHNR, CDR2 FQNEAQ (reference sequence). CDR3 length: 13 residues. V was pared by 7 bases and J by 1 base, with 10 bases between. The CDR3 sequence: CASNGGSNTEAFF. The CDR3 nucleotides are TGTGCCAGCAATGGGGGGTCGAACACTGAAGCTTTCTTT.

This clonotype was seen many times. V is TRBV29-1 and J is TRBJ2-1; 9 bases are shared with TRBD1. The CDR3 consists of 13 residues. The V segment lost 7 bases and the J segment 3 bases; nucleotides outside the gene matches: 4. Looked up from germline, CDR1 is SQVTM and CDR2 is ANQGSEA. The CDR3 sequence: CSGMGQGYNEQFF. The CDR3 DNA follows: TGCAGCGGTATGGGACAGGGCTACAATGAGCAGTTCTTC.

The chain uses TRBV7-6 and TRBJ1-5, with D possibly TRBD1 on 6 matching bases. CDR1 is SGHVS, CDR2 FNYEAQ, per germline. V was trimmed by 5 bases and J by 3 bases, leaving 14 bases between them. CDR3 length equals 15 residues. This CDR3 is CASSLQTGPNQPQHF. The DNA for the CDR3 is TGTGCCAGCAGCCTCCAGACAGGCCCCAATCAGCCCCAGCATTTT.

This clonotype was counted at least ten times. This chain connects TRBV27 to TRBJ1-6, with D tentatively TRBD1 (5 bases). CDR3 length equals 15 residues. The germline V gene encodes CDR1 MNHEY and CDR2 SMNVEV (reference sequence). V lost 5 bases, J lost 7 bases, and 15 bases lay in between. The CDR3 DNA follows: TGTGCCAGCAGTATCGAACCTAACAGGAATTCACCCCTCCACTTT. This translates into CASSIEPNRNSPLHF.

This clonotype showed up just a few times. The rearrangement links TRBV4-2 to TRBJ2-7; D gene uncertain. Germline-derived CDR1 and CDR2 are LGHNA and YNFKEQ. Between the trimmed V and J ends, which lost 4 bases and 3 bases, there was a span of 19 bases. The CDR3 totals 16 residues. CDR3 region: CASSPSGPGINYEQYF. The CDR3 bases are TGTGCCAGCAGCCCCTCCGGACCAGGAATTAACTACGAGCAGTACTTC.

This clonotype was picked up a small number of times. The chain has TRBV5-1 and TRBJ1-2; 7 bases align to TRBD1. Germline-derived CDR1 and CDR2 are SGHRS and YFSETQ. This CDR3 region has 14 residues. V was pared by 0 bases and J by 7 bases, with 6 bases of the junction left unmatched. For the CDR3, the DNA is TGCGCCAGCAGCTTGGGAGGGGGCGCCGGTGGCTACACCTTC. Translated: CASSLGGGAGGYTF.

The rearrangement joins TRBV5-1 to TRBJ1-1, with a tentative D call TRBD1 (5 bases). The CDR3 is 16 amino acids. V was clipped by 1 base and J by 4 bases, with 17 bases between them. The germline V gene encodes CDR1 SGHRS and CDR2 YFSETQ. CDR3 DNA: TGCGCCAGCAGCTTGTACGGCTTTCAGAGGGGCACTGAAGCTTTCTTT. It is translated as CASSLYGFQRGTEAFF. Complete variable domain (other parts from reference TRBV5-1 and TRBJ1-1): KAGVTQTPRYLIKTRGQQVTLSCSPISGHRSVSWYQQTPGQGLQFLFEYFSETQRNKGNFPGRFSGRQFSNSRSEMNVSTLELGDSALYLCASSLYGFQRGTEAFFGQGTRLTVV.

The rearrangement uses TRBV9 and TRBJ2-1; D gene unclear. The CDR3 has 14 amino acids. Trimming cost V 0 bases and J 6 bases, with 10 bases left between them. Looked up from germline, CDR1 is SGDLS and CDR2 is YYNGEE. The CDR3 sequence is CASSVGRVSNEQFF. The CDR3 DNA reads as TGTGCCAGCAGCGTAGGTAGGGTCTCCAATGAGCAGTTCTTC.

The chain links TRBV28 to TRBJ2-1, with 14 bases aligning to TRBD2. This CDR3 has 14 residues. CDR1 and CDR2 from the germline V gene are MDHEN and SYDVKM. Written as DNA, the CDR3 is TGTGCTTCAGGGACTAGCGGGAGAAGGAATGAGCAGTTCTTC. It translates to CASGTSGRRNEQFF.

This clonotype was seen at least ten times. The chain couples TRBV27 to TRBJ2-3, with 10 bases identical to TRBD2. The CDR3 runs 15 residues. Losses at the gene ends were 8 bases for V and 6 bases for J; bases not matched to a gene: 11. Germline loops: CDR1 MNHEY, CDR2 SMNVEV (reference sequence). This CDR3 is CASLLAPGLADTQYF. CDR3 nucleotides: TGTGCCAGCCTACTTGCCCCGGGACTAGCGGATACGCAGTATTTT.

The chain uses TRBV6-1 and TRBJ2-1, with TRBD2 matching over 9 bases. Germline-derived CDR1 and CDR2 are MNHNS and SASEGT. The CDR3 is made up of 13 amino acids. Here the CDR3 DNA reads TGTGGGGCGAAGCGGGAGGCCCACAATGAGCAGTTCTTC. Translating gives CGAKREAHNEQFF.

There are many counts of this clonotype. The chain couples TRBV24-1 to TRBJ1-1; a weak D match, TRBD1 (6 bases). Germline CDR1 and CDR2: KGHDR and SFDVKD. This CDR3 region has 15 residues. Trimming stripped 0 bases from V and 6 bases from J, with 13 bases between. As DNA, the CDR3 is TGTGCCACCAGTGATTTGACGACAGGTTTCCCTGAAGCTTTCTTT. As protein: CATSDLTTGFPEAFF.

As DNA, the CDR3 is TGCAGCGGGCGGGACAGTTACTACGAGCAGTACTTC. Its protein product is CSGRDSYYEQYF. The chain recombines TRBV29-1 with TRBJ2-7, with D maybe TRBD1 (7 bases). The CDR3 length is 12 residues. With 7 bases removed from V and 3 bases from J, the gap between germline ends came to 13 bases. Germline CDR1 reads SQVTM; CDR2 reads ANQGSEA.

This clonotype showed up many times. The chain carries TRBV12-3 or TRBV12-4 and TRBJ1-1; maybe TRBD1 (5 bases). V shed 5 bases and J shed 8 bases, with 18 bases lying between them. The CDR3 is 14 amino acids. CDR3 DNA sequence: TGTGCCAGCAGTCTCACAGGTTCCCCATTGGAAGCTTTCTTT. Amino acids: CASSLTGSPLEAFF.

The chain employs TRBV4-3 and TRBJ2-3; possibly TRBD2 for D (6 bases). CDR3 length: 15 residues. With 0 bases removed from V and 1 base from J, the gap between germline ends came to 8 bases. CDR1 is LGHNA and CDR2 is YSLEER in the germline V gene. This chain's CDR3 is CASSQDPGGTDTQYF. CDR3 sequence (DNA): TGCGCCAGCAGCCAAGATCCGGGGGGCACAGATACGCAGTATTTT.

This clonotype was recorded many times. The chain links TRBV27 to TRBJ1-2; TRBD1 matches at 9 bases. The CDR3 is 13 amino acids. Trimming took 6 bases from V and 3 from J; bases not matched to a gene: 2. Per germline, CDR1 MNHEY and CDR2 SMNVEV (reference sequence). CDR3 sequence: CASRQGADYGYTF. As DNA, the CDR3 is TGTGCCAGCAGACAGGGGGCGGACTATGGCTACACCTTC.

V and J are TRBV12-3 or TRBV12-4 and TRBJ1-1; perhaps TRBD1 as D (5 bases). Trimming took 2 bases from V and 3 from J, leaving 10 bases between them. The CDR3 spans 14 residues. In nucleotides, the CDR3 is TGTGCCAGCAGTTTATTTGGAGGGGACACTGAAGCTTTCTTT. It is translated as CASSLFGGDTEAFF.

This clonotype was seen a few times. V and J are TRBV5-1 and TRBJ2-5, with TRBD2 matching 9 bases. Trimming removed 3 bases from V and 9 bases from J; junction bases left unmatched: 9. The CDR3 has 14 residues. CDR1 is SGHRS, CDR2 YFSETQ, per germline. The CDR3 region is CASSSGLAREAQYF. As DNA, the CDR3 is TGCGCCAGCAGCTCCGGACTAGCGCGGGAGGCCCAGTACTTC.

The V call is TRBV25-1, the J call TRBJ2-7, with 7 bases identical to TRBD2. The CDR3 is made up of 15 amino acids. The V gene end was trimmed by 6 bases and the J gene end by 6 bases; junction bases not matched to a gene: 14. Germline lookup yields CDR1 MGHDK and CDR2 SYGVNS. The CDR3 sequence: CASSPSYGLAAEQYF. The DNA for the CDR3 is TGTGCCAGCAGCCCATCCTACGGGCTAGCGGCCGAGCAGTACTTC.

Only a few counts were recorded for this clonotype. The V gene is TRBV7-9, the J gene TRBJ1-1; D not resolved. Per the germline V gene, CDR1 is SEHNR and CDR2 is FQNEAQ (reference sequence). V was shortened by 1 base and J by 11 bases, with 20 bases between the two germline ends. The CDR3 has 15 amino acids. The CDR3 DNA reads TGTGCCAGCAGCTTAGAGGAGAAGTCGCGGGCCGCCGCTTTCTTT. Translating gives CASSLEEKSRAAAFF.

This chain connects TRBV11-2 to TRBJ1-1; a possible D gene is TRBD1 (6 bases). CDR3 length equals 12 residues. V lost 6 bases, J lost 7 bases, and 12 bases lay in between. Germline CDR1 SGHAT, CDR2 FQNNGV. The CDR3 sequence: CASSTTGIEAFF. CDR3 coding DNA: TGTGCCAGCAGTACTACAGGGATTGAAGCTTTCTTT.

CDR3 loop: CASGSGVSPLHF. The CDR3 bases are TGTGCCAGCGGTAGTGGAGTTTCACCCCTCCACTTT. The chain employs TRBV28 and TRBJ1-6; no clear D. This CDR3 is 12 amino acids long. Per germline, CDR1 MDHEN and CDR2 SYDVKM. The germline V and J ends were trimmed by 8 bases and 9 bases, with 11 bases remaining between them.

The V call is TRBV9, the J call TRBJ1-6; a weak D match, TRBD1 (6 bases). The CDR3 has 13 amino acids. Germline V gives CDR1 SGDLS, CDR2 YYNGEE. V was shortened by 2 bases and J by 9 bases, with 9 bases between the two germline ends. CDR3 loop: CASSVTGSSPLHF. CDR3 bases: TGTGCCAGCAGCGTGACAGGTTCTTCACCCCTCCACTTT.

There are many counts of this clonotype. The rearrangement joins TRBV3-1 to TRBJ1-5, with D perhaps TRBD1 (5 bases). The germline gives CDR1 LGHDT, CDR2 YNNKEL (reference sequence). The CDR3 extends over 15 amino acids. V dropped 4 bases and J dropped 3 bases, with 13 bases sitting between them. Here the CDR3 reads CASSPRVGDNQPQHF. In nucleotides, the CDR3 is TGTGCCAGCAGCCCCAGGGTAGGCGACAATCAGCCCCAGCATTTT. The variable domain in full, completed from reference TRBV3-1 and TRBJ1-5, reads DTAVSQTPKYLVTQMGNDKSIKCEQNLGHDTMYWYKQDSKKFLKIMFSYNNKELIINETVPNRFSPKSPDKAHLNLHINSLELGDSAVYFCASSPRVGDNQPQHFGDGTRLSIL.

The table lists this clonotype with many counts. The V and J genes are TRBV5-1 and TRBJ2-2; D is unclear. Germline lookup yields CDR1 SGHRS and CDR2 YFSETQ. This CDR3 contains 14 residues. V dropped 2 bases and J dropped 5 bases, with 10 bases sitting between them. The CDR3 loop is CASSLIEDTGELFF. DNA of the CDR3: TGCGCCAGCAGCTTAATAGAGGATACCGGGGAGCTGTTTTTT.

This clonotype showed up just a few times. The chain is built from TRBV20-1 and TRBJ1-6; D not certain. Per germline, CDR1 DFQATT and CDR2 SNEGSKA (reference sequence). Trimming stripped 3 bases from V and 4 bases from J, with 10 bases between. The CDR3 extends over 14 amino acids. CDR3 in DNA: TGCAGTGCTAGTGCCGGGGATTATAATTCACCCCTCCACTTT. Protein sequence: CSASAGDYNSPLHF.

This clonotype was counted at least ten times. CDR3 in DNA: TGCGCCAGCAGTCCTCTAGCGGGAAGAGGCGATACGCAGTATTTT. Translation: CASSPLAGRGDTQYF. V usage is TRBV10-1 and J usage is TRBJ2-3, with 9 bases identical to TRBD2. CDR3 length: 15 amino acids. J was trimmed by 6 bases and V by 5 bases; bases with no gene match: 9. The germline CDR1 and CDR2 sequences are WNHNN and SYGVQD (reference sequence).

The table lists this clonotype with many counts. The V and J genes are TRBV7-9 and TRBJ2-5, with TRBD1 as a possible D gene (6 bases). CDR1 SEHNR and CDR2 FQNEAQ come from the germline V gene (reference sequence). The CDR3 has 15 amino acids. V dropped 5 bases and J dropped 7 bases, with 20 bases sitting between them. CDR3 sequence: CASSPPTGYYGTQYF. In DNA form, the CDR3 reads TGTGCCAGCAGCCCGCCTACAGGGTATTATGGGACCCAGTACTTC.